The TCR beta chain described here comes from a study of blood T cells in healthy people across ages. At least 5 micrograms of total RNA were extracted per sample. V was trimmed by 2 bases and J by 7 bases, leaving 12 bases between them. Germline values: CDR1 SEHNR, CDR2 FQNEAQ (reference sequence). The CDR3 is 14 amino acids. Primers used in a second PCR of roughly 6 to 12 cycles were a sample-barcoded 5' primer and a J-beta primer mix. TCRdb re-called the 5' RACE reads with MiXCR, one entry per CDR3 protein. The table shows some 760,000 distinct CDR3 sequences, with around a quarter occurring only once. This sample was shared with a second study, whose subject was T cells of mothers and their children.

This chain joins TRBV7-9 and TRBJ2-1; tentatively, D is TRBD1 (5 bases). The sample consisted of blood. This clonotype originated in a boy younger than 18 in good health. The CDR3 region is CASSLPPGWNEQFF. CDR3 nucleotide sequence: TGTGCCAGCAGCTTACCTCCAGGGTGGAATGAGCAGTTCTTC.